This T cell receptor beta chain was recorded in a study of blood T cell repertoires in COVID-19. Study details: Donors in the United States, Italy and Spain gave samples during acute or convalescent COVID-19. Nucleic acid was either cDNA or gDNA, and it came from T cells, B-cell-depleted T cells, or PBMCs.

Source study methods: Reference gene primer amplification gave estimated nucleated cell counts. Profiling relied on immunoSEQ multiplex PCR, and the TCRdb table lists in-frame clones only, not all of them. From that table come the V and J calls and clone size; the DNA was used to work out D and trimming. The sample has around 270,000 clones, about nine tenths seen once. The germline gives CDR1 SNHLY, CDR2 FYNNEI. Deletions cut 3 bases from V and 8 bases from J, with 13 bases between. The length of the CDR3 is 14 residues. The receptor's source is a man in his sixties who had recovered from COVID-19. The sequenced sample consisted of peripheral blood. The chain recombines TRBV2 with TRBJ1-4; D call uncertain. As DNA, the CDR3 is TGTGCCAGCAGTGACTCTGGGCCCAGGGAAAAACTGTTTTTT. It is translated as CASSDSGPREKLFF.